A single sample is the source of the 22 T cell receptor beta chains below, sequenced in a study of shared clonotypes between healthy human individuals. The naive CD8 fraction comprised CD45RO-negative cells positively selected for CCR7 and excluded terminally differentiated effector memory CD45RA+ cells. Sequencing used immunoSEQ multiplex PCR; TCRdb keeps in-frame clones, though not all of them. The sample includes about 2.1 million clones, about 92% of them seen just once. The sequenced material came from naive CD8+ T cells from PBMCs. The origin of the receptors is a man aged 18-30 years in good health. Some clones in this sample may be carry-over from other donors' samples.

This sequence joins TRBV4-3 and TRBJ2-5; D is undetermined. Germline CDR1 reads LGHNA; CDR2 reads YSLEER. The CDR3 sequence is 15 residues long. Trimming shortened V by 1 base and J by 3 bases, and 12 bases separated the two germline ends. CDR3 sequence: CASSQGVGRKETQYF. The CDR3 DNA is TGCGCCAGCAGCCAAGGGGTAGGTCGAAAAGAGACCCAGTACTTC.

CDR3 amino acids: CSVLQGSEQYF. CDR3 sequence (DNA): TGCAGCGTTCTACAGGGGAGTGAGCAGTACTTC. The V and J genes are TRBV29-1 and TRBJ2-7; the match to TRBD1 covers 7 bases. V lost 5 bases, J lost 7 bases, and 5 bases stayed unmatched. CDR1 is SQVTM and CDR2 is ANQGSEA in the germline V gene. The CDR3 length is 11 residues.

V is TRBV6-5 and J is TRBJ1-3, with D unclear. The V gene's germline CDR1 is MNHEY and CDR2 SVGAGI. The V and J ends lost 6 bases and 6 bases respectively, with 12 bases between them. This CDR3 comprises 13 residues. The CDR3 protein is CASSTGPINTIYF. DNA for the CDR3: TGTGCCAGCAGCACCGGCCCCATAAACACCATATATTTT.

The J gene is TRBJ2-3, the V gene TRBV7-6; 9 nucleotides align to TRBD1. V was pared by 4 bases and J by 3 bases, with 2 bases of the junction left unmatched. CDR3 size: 14 residues. Germline values: CDR1 SGHVS, CDR2 FNYEAQ. The CDR3 DNA is TGTGCCAGCAGCTCTGGACAGGGGACAGATACGCAGTATTTT. It translates to CASSSGQGTDTQYF.

J is TRBJ1-1 and V is TRBV29-1, with D unresolved. The germline V gene encodes CDR1 SQVTM and CDR2 ANQGSEA. The CDR3 covers 14 residues. V was clipped by 7 bases and J by 1 base, with 16 bases between them. CDR3 region: CSANHIDTNTEAFF. Here the CDR3 DNA reads TGCAGCGCCAATCACATAGACACGAACACTGAAGCTTTCTTT.

V and J are TRBV28 and TRBJ2-7; 9 bases line up with TRBD2. This CDR3 spans 16 amino acids. CDR1 and CDR2 from the germline V gene are MDHEN and SYDVKM. J was trimmed by 1 base and V by 3 bases; bases with no gene match: 7. CDR3 nucleotide sequence: TGTGCCAGCAGTTTGTGGGCGGGAGGGCCATCCTACGAGCAGTACTTC. Translated: CASSLWAGGPSYEQYF.

The count of this clone is one. The V gene is TRBV6-5, the J gene TRBJ1-2; 10 bases map to TRBD1. The CDR3 covers 15 residues. Germline values: CDR1 MNHEY, CDR2 SVGAGI. The trim removed 5 bases at V and 4 bases at J, leaving 7 bases unmatched. CDR3 DNA: TGTGCCAGCAGTCCCCGGACAGGGGGGGGCTATGGCTACACCTTC. This encodes CASSPRTGGGYGYTF.

This clone was seen more than once but under ten times. This chain uses TRBV30 with TRBJ1-1; D perhaps matches TRBD1 (6 bases). V lost 8 bases, J lost 4 bases, and 17 bases lay in between. The CDR3 extends over 13 amino acids. The V gene's germline CDR1 is GTSNPN and CDR2 SVGIG (reference sequence). The CDR3 is CAISGGGGTEAFF. Written as DNA, the CDR3 is TGTGCCATTTCTGGGGGAGGGGGCACTGAAGCTTTCTTT.

The DNA for the CDR3 is TGTGCCAGCAGCTTAGCGCGGGCAGAAGCTTTCTTT. Translation: CASSLARAEAFF. The rearrangement joins TRBV7-9 to TRBJ1-1; no definite D call. Germline-derived CDR1 and CDR2 are SEHNR and FQNEAQ (reference sequence). The CDR3 spans 12 residues. Trimming pared 0 bases from V and 8 bases from J, leaving 7 bases between.

V is TRBV9 and J is TRBJ2-5; TRBD1 matches at 9 bases. This CDR3 has 16 residues. Germline CDR1 and CDR2: SGDLS and YYNGEE. Trimming removed 4 bases from V and 5 bases from J; junction bases left unmatched: 12. CDR3 residues: CASSPRTGESRETQYF. CDR3 in DNA: TGTGCCAGCAGCCCCCGGACAGGGGAATCACGGGAGACCCAGTACTTC.

The rearrangement joins TRBV6-5 to TRBJ2-7; tentatively, D is TRBD1 (5 bases). This CDR3 region has 15 residues. V gave up 0 bases and J gave up 6 bases, with 15 bases separating them. The germline V gene encodes CDR1 MNHEY and CDR2 SVGAGI. The CDR3 nucleotides are TGTGCCAGCAGTTACTCGCAGGGTCTACCCCTCGAGCAGTACTTC. This gives the protein CASSYSQGLPLEQYF.

Regarding this clone: In the same sample, other DNA sequences code for this CDR3. The CDR3 nucleotides read TGCGCCAGCAGCCAAGACTGGACTAGCTCCTACGAGCAGTACTTC. It translates to CASSQDWTSSYEQYF. J is TRBJ2-7 and V is TRBV4-3, with 7 bases aligning to TRBD2. From germline, CDR1 is LGHNA and CDR2 YSLEER. The CDR3 totals 15 residues. With 0 bases clipped from V and 0 bases from J, the junction kept 2 bases outside the gene matches.

The CDR3, as DNA: TGTGCCAGCAGCTTGGGAGAGAGGCAGGGGGTAAATGGCTACACCTTC. Protein product: CASSLGERQGVNGYTF. The V call is TRBV7-9, the J call TRBJ1-2, with 7 positions matching TRBD1. The J segment lost 6 bases and the V segment lost 3 bases, leaving 13 bases of the junction unmatched. The CDR3 runs 16 residues. The germline gives CDR1 SEHNR, CDR2 FQNEAQ (reference sequence).

The V gene is TRBV28, the J gene TRBJ1-2; 7 bases line up with TRBD1. CDR3 length: 12 residues. J gave up 8 bases and V 6 bases, and 6 bases lay outside the gene matches. CDR1 is MDHEN, CDR2 SYDVKM, per germline. CDR3 in amino acids: CASSDRDDGYTF. For the CDR3, the DNA is TGTGCCAGCAGCGACAGGGACGACGGCTACACCTTC.

Remarks on this clone: The sample carries other DNA sequences with the same CDR3. The chain uses TRBV27 and TRBJ2-5; 8 nucleotides agree with TRBD1. Trimming took 3 bases from V and 5 from J; bases not matched to a gene: 5. The CDR3 consists of 14 residues. Germline assignment: CDR1 MNHEY and CDR2 SMNVEV (reference sequence). Written as DNA, the CDR3 is TGTGCCAGCAGTTTGGACAGGGTTGGTGAGACCCAGTACTTC. Translation: CASSLDRVGETQYF.

The chain carries TRBV4-1 and TRBJ2-2; 11 nucleotides agree with TRBD2. The CDR3 has 15 residues. Looked up from germline, CDR1 is MGHRA and CDR2 is YSYEKL. J was trimmed by 4 bases and V by 5 bases; bases with no gene match: 3. The CDR3 DNA reads as TGCGCCAGCAGCTCTAGCGGGAGGAGCACCGGGGAGCTGTTTTTT. It specifies CASSSSGRSTGELFF.

V gene TRBV27 combines with J gene TRBJ2-5; D is possibly TRBD1 or TRBD2 (5 bases each). The V end was cut by 5 bases, the J end by 10 bases, with 20 bases between. Germline lookup yields CDR1 MNHEY and CDR2 SMNVEV (reference sequence). The CDR3 runs to 14 residues. The chain's CDR3 is CASSARDPERSQYF. In DNA form, the CDR3 reads TGTGCCAGCAGTGCTCGGGACCCTGAGAGGAGCCAGTACTTC.

The chain has TRBV5-6 and TRBJ1-1; no clear D. V was pared by 4 bases and J by 11 bases, with 21 bases between. Germline loops: CDR1 SGHDT, CDR2 YYEEEE. This CDR3 has 14 amino acids. This CDR3 is CASSTARLRTEAFF. The CDR3 nucleotides read TGTGCCAGCAGCACAGCGAGGCTACGTACGGAGGCTTTCTTT.

As for this clone: The sample holds other DNA sequences that translate to the same CDR3. The chain couples TRBV9 to TRBJ2-7; tentatively, D is TRBD2 (6 bases). Germline CDR1 and CDR2: SGDLS and YYNGEE. Trimming left V 0 bases short and J 4 bases short, with 11 bases between. The CDR3 has 14 amino acids. For the CDR3, the DNA is TGTGCCAGCAGCGTAGCGGGAGCGTCGTACGAGCAGTACTTC. As protein: CASSVAGASYEQYF.

The V gene is TRBV27, the J gene TRBJ2-1; 9 nucleotides match TRBD2. This CDR3 is built from 17 residues. The V gene end was trimmed by 6 bases and the J gene end by 3 bases; junction bases not matched to a gene: 12. In germline, CDR1 is MNHEY, CDR2 SMNVEV (reference sequence). The CDR3 loop reads CASSPLFASGNYNEQFF. The CDR3 DNA follows: TGTGCCAGCAGCCCCCTGTTTGCTAGCGGGAACTACAATGAGCAGTTCTTC.

J is TRBJ2-7 and V is TRBV7-8, with 8 nucleotides matching TRBD1. There are 15 residues in the CDR3. V was clipped by 1 base and J by 6 bases; unmatched bases: 8. CDR1 is SGHVS and CDR2 is FQNEAQ in the germline V gene. Written as DNA, the CDR3 is TGTGCCAGCAGCTTAGAGGTGGGGACAGGCATCGAGCAGTACTTC. This gives the protein CASSLEVGTGIEQYF. The variable domain in full, with the rest retrieved from reference TRBV7-8 and TRBJ2-7, is GAGVSQSPRYKVAKRGQDVALRCDPISGHVSLFWYQQALGQGPEFLTYFQNEAQLDKSGLPSDRFFAERPEGSVSTLKIQRTQQEDSAVYLCASSLEVGTGIEQYFGPGTRLTVT.

V and J are TRBV29-1 and TRBJ2-4; maybe TRBD2 (6 bases). This CDR3 comprises 14 residues. Germline CDR1 SQVTM, CDR2 ANQGSEA. The V end was cut by 0 bases, the J end by 10 bases, with 16 bases between. The CDR3 bases are TGCAGCGTTGAAGACGGGGTCGGGAGAGGGATTCAGTACTTC. Translation: CSVEDGVGRGIQYF.